This T cell receptor beta chain was sequenced for a study of early T cells in non-severe SARS-CoV-2 infection. The wider study: Alpha and beta chains were unpaired, from unsorted whole-blood bulk RNA.

Study findings and constraints: VDJdb matching favored anti-spike CD8 responses, missing private and CD4 specificities.

CDR1 and CDR2 from the germline V gene are SGHKS and YYEKEE (reference sequence). Trimming cost V 4 bases and J 11 bases; bases outside gene matches: 10. The CDR3 has 15 amino acids. The table lists this clonotype with many counts. The antigen remains undetermined. Tagging with unique molecular identifiers was applied to individual cDNA molecules. TCRdb passed the 5' RACE reads through MiXCR, listing each CDR3 protein once. The table shows 100,000 to 130,000 distinct CDR3 sequences, with 9.5% to 13% occurring only once. This receptor was identified in an adult who was a healthcare worker with PCR-confirmed SARS-CoV-2 infection or an uninfected control (not recorded which). Sequences were obtained from whole blood. The chain carries TRBV5-5 and TRBJ2-3, with TRBD2 matching 13 bases. The CDR3 loop is CASSPGTSGIEGQYF. CDR3 in DNA: TGTGCCAGCAGCCCGGGGACTAGCGGGATAGAAGGGCAGTATTTT.